The clone carrying this T cell receptor beta chain was counted many times. No antigen is known for it. CDR1 and CDR2 from the germline V gene are SGHVS and FQNEAQ. The CDR3 extends over 15 amino acids. Trimming pared 6 bases from V and 7 bases from J, leaving 19 bases between. The sample comes from a study of T cell repertoires in cytomegalovirus infection. Overall study results and limits: The ex vivo response was dominated by HLA-C-restricted CMV-specific TCR beta clonotypes.

MiXCR was run by TCRdb on the reads, yielding one entry per CDR3 protein. The sample yields some 920,000 distinct CDR3 sequences, approximately 31% seen once. The source of this sequence is a human donor in good health (CMV status not recorded). Some clones in this sample may be carry-over from other donors' samples. The V call is TRBV7-8, the J call TRBJ1-5, with a tentative D call TRBD1 (5 bases). The source material was cultured CD8+ T cells from PBMCs, sampled from culture after CMV antigen stimulation. CDR3 loop: CASSMVESQGQPQHF. The CDR3 DNA sequence: TGTGCCAGCAGTATGGTGGAGAGCCAGGGACAGCCCCAGCATTTT.